These 5 T cell receptor beta chains share one sample of origin, sequenced in a study of Graves' ophthalmopathy and Graves' hyperthyroidism. Amplification from RNA transcripts yielded the TCR beta CDR3 regions. First-round RT-PCR used HTBI primers; second-round multiplex PCR followed. TCRdb reanalysed the multiplex PCR reads using MiXCR and keeps one entry per CDR3 protein. In the table there are 500,000 to 600,000 distinct CDR3 sequences, about 35% of which are singletons. The sample comprised peripheral blood or thyroid tissue (not recorded which). These receptors were obtained from an adult man with Graves' hyperthyroidism.

The rearrangement links TRBV24-1 to TRBJ1-3; perhaps TRBD1 as D (5 bases). The germline V gene has CDR1 KGHDR and CDR2 SFDVKD. The CDR3 contains 14 residues. Trimming took off 6 bases at V and 8 bases at J, with 16 bases between the two ends. This CDR3 reads CATSRGGDGYTIYF. The CDR3 coding sequence is TGTGCCACCAGTCGAGGAGGGGATGGCTACACCATATATTTT.

The sample holds many counts of this clonotype. This sequence joins TRBV13 and TRBJ2-5, with D hard to call. CDR1 PRHDT and CDR2 FYEKMQ come from the germline V gene (reference sequence). V gave up 2 bases and J gave up 4 bases, with 14 bases separating them. The CDR3 totals 15 residues. DNA of the CDR3: TGTGCCAGCAGCTTATTGGGGTTGGAGAGAGAGACCCAGTACTTC. It encodes CASSLLGLERETQYF.

The genes are TRBV12-3 or TRBV12-4 and TRBJ2-3; 7 nucleotides match TRBD2. This CDR3 region has 15 residues. V gave up 10 bases and J gave up 3 bases; unmatched junction bases: 13. The CDR3 DNA sequence: TGTGCCACATACGACTCTAGGGAGGGGACAGATACGCAGTATTTT. Protein product: CATYDSREGTDTQYF.

Comment on this clonotype: Possible read error: a much larger clone is one base away. This chain uses TRBV6-5 with TRBJ1-1, with D hard to call. The CDR3 contains 15 residues. V was trimmed by 5 bases and J by 1 base, leaving 14 bases between them. Germline lookup yields CDR1 MNHEY and CDR2 SVGAGI. In DNA, the CDR3 is TGTGCCAGCAGTGAAATGGGCAGGTCGAACACTGAAGCTTTCTTT. Its translation is CASSEMGRSNTEAFF.

The chain couples TRBV7-3 to TRBJ2-5; TRBD1 aligns across 9 bases. The CDR3 has 15 residues. Germline V gives CDR1 SGHTA, CDR2 FQGTGA. The V gene end was trimmed by 5 bases and the J gene end by 5 bases; junction bases not matched to a gene: 9. The DNA for the CDR3 is TGTGCCAGCAGCAGTACGACAGGGGGTGTGGAGACCCAGTACTTC. Translation gives CASSSTTGGVETQYF.